This T cell receptor (beta chain) was observed in a study of T cell responses to AZD1222 COVID-19 vaccine. As for the study in general: Timing groups of about 4 and about 12 weeks for second doses were pooled.

Points on this clone: Its antigen is not identified.

General study findings and limits: Donor demographics were predominantly white British with a female majority; clonal diversity may be underestimated. Rises in breadth and depth of Spike-specific TCRs came after two AZD1222 doses.

The CDR3 totals 16 residues. Trimming took 3 bases from V and 0 from J; bases not matched to a gene: 6. The germline V gene has CDR1 LGHNA and CDR2 YSLEER. Here immunoSEQ multiplex PCR was the method, and the copy in TCRdb shows in-frame clones only, minus some. The repertoire consists of 95,000 to 150,000 clones, with 92% occurring once and the leading ten covering 11% to 15%. This TCR was sampled from an adult in good health. V usage is TRBV4-3 and J usage is TRBJ2-3; 7 bases fit TRBD2. This specimen consisted of peripheral blood, obtained on day 0 of AZD1222 vaccination. In nucleotides, the CDR3 is TGCGCCAGCAGCCAGGCCCCAGCGGGGAGCACAGATACGCAGTATTTT. Amino acids: CASSQAPAGSTDTQYF.